This TCR beta chain emerged from a study of post-analysis software for immune sequencing data. For the study at large: Some patients lacked subtype; others had relapsing-remitting, secondary progressive or progressive-relapsing disease.

Whole-study findings and limits: About 5 TRBV segments occurring more often in patients than controls included TRBV5-6, TRBV5-1 and TRBV20-1. Multiple sclerosis patients showed significantly lower normalized Chao1 diversity than controls did.

Unique molecular identifiers had been added to the TCR beta cDNA libraries. TCRdb recomputed calls from the PCR reads with MiXCR, one row per CDR3 protein. The table has hundreds of thousands of distinct CDR3 sequences, approximately 33% seen once. As regards this clonotype: The antigen remains undetermined.

J was trimmed by 9 bases and V by 3 bases; bases with no gene match: 19. The CDR3 contains 17 residues. The germline CDR1 and CDR2 sequences are SGHRS and YFSETQ. The V gene is TRBV5-1, the J gene TRBJ2-3, with TRBD1 matching 7 bases. The clonotype was recovered from a girl aged 10 to 17 with multiple sclerosis. Sequenced input: blood. The CDR3 DNA is TGCGCCAGCAGCTCCAGGGGGAAGGGGAGCCTCGACCTAACGCAGTATTTT. Translating it yields CASSSRGKGSLDLTQYF. Full variable domain (rest looked up from reference TRBV5-1 and TRBJ2-3): KAGVTQTPRYLIKTRGQQVTLSCSPISGHRSVSWYQQTPGQGLQFLFEYFSETQRNKGNFPGRFSGRQFSNSRSEMNVSTLELGDSALYLCASSSRGKGSLDLTQYFGPGTRLTVL.